These 14 T cell receptor beta chains were all obtained from the same sample, sequenced in a study of TIL therapy for anti-PD-1-resistant metastatic lung cancer. The immunoSEQ assay was v3. Measured with immunoSEQ multiplex PCR; TCRdb has only the in-frame clones, and not every one. The sample has 30,000 to 45,000 clones, around 70% seen once. The time point: pre-treatment sample, taken before nivolumab and TIL therapy. This sample comprised blood, obtained at baseline. These receptors all come from a person aged 25 to 79 with non-small cell lung cancer.

The chain carries TRBV30 and TRBJ1-2; D unresolved. The CDR3 has 13 residues. V lost 0 bases and J lost 4, with 9 bases in between. Germline CDR1 and CDR2: GTSNPN and SVGIG (reference sequence). This CDR3 reads CAWSVGASYGYTF. In DNA, the CDR3 is TGTGCCTGGAGTGTAGGTGCCTCCTATGGCTACACCTTC.

The chain has TRBV5-1 and TRBJ2-3; maybe TRBD1 (5 bases). CDR1 and CDR2 from the germline V gene are SGHRS and YFSETQ. With 0 bases removed from V and 5 bases from J, the gap between germline ends came to 13 bases. The CDR3 loop spans 15 amino acids. The CDR3 protein is CASSLEGLDLDTQYF. The CDR3, as DNA: TGCGCCAGCAGCTTGGAGGGGTTAGACTTAGATACGCAGTATTTT.

The rearrangement uses TRBV6-6 and TRBJ1-6, with 9 bases that match TRBD1. Trimming removed 7 bases from V and 7 bases from J; junction bases left unmatched: 5. The CDR3 sequence is 14 residues long. Germline V gene data show CDR1 as MNHNY and CDR2 as SVGAGI (reference sequence). DNA for the CDR3: TGTGCCAGCACGACCGGACAGGGGAATTCACCCCTCCACTTT. It translates to CASTTGQGNSPLHF.

The chain recombines TRBV5-4 with TRBJ2-2, with D maybe TRBD2 (6 bases). Per the germline V gene, CDR1 is SGHNT and CDR2 is YYREEE (reference sequence). The CDR3 is 16 amino acids. V was cut by 0 bases and J by 7 bases, with 16 bases left in between. CDR3 protein: CASSLGLGGSIGELFF. The CDR3 DNA follows: TGTGCCAGCAGCTTGGGGCTCGGAGGGAGTATCGGGGAGCTGTTTTTT.

About this clone: One junction end disagrees with the germline gene, perhaps due to a read error. CDR3 loop: CASSFEGQGEDF. The DNA of the CDR3 is TGTGCCAGCAGTTTTGAGGGACAGGGGGAGGATTTT. This chain uses TRBV28 with TRBJ2-3; 11 bases fit TRBD1. Germline CDR1 MDHEN, CDR2 SYDVKM. There are 12 residues in the CDR3. The entire variable domain, with the rest obtained from reference TRBV28 and TRBJ2-3, is as follows: DVKVTQSSRYLVKRTGEKVFLECVQDMDHENMFWYRQDPGLGLRLIYFSYDVKMKEKGDIPEGYSVSREKKERFSLILESASTNQTSMYLCASSFEGQGEDFGPGTRLTVL.

The DNA for the CDR3 is TGTGCCAGCAGCTTAGCGCAGGGAGGAGGAAACACCATATATTTT. Translated: CASSLAQGGGNTIYF. The V and J genes are TRBV7-9 and TRBJ1-3, with D perhaps matching TRBD1 (5 bases). The CDR3 is made up of 15 amino acids. V lost 0 bases and J lost 4, with 10 bases in between. Germline CDR1 is SEHNR and CDR2 is FQNEAQ (reference sequence).

The rearrangement links TRBV4-2 to TRBJ2-7, with a weak D call TRBD2 (7 bases). Germline CDR1 LGHNA, CDR2 YNFKEQ. This CDR3 comprises 13 residues. V dropped 4 bases and J dropped 6 bases, with 13 bases sitting between them. The DNA of the CDR3 is TGTGCCAGCAGCCCCCCCGGGGGGCCCGAGCAGTACTTC. Translating gives CASSPPGGPEQYF.

In nucleotides, the CDR3 is TGTGCCAGCAGCTTAGTTCCTAACTATGGCTACACCTTC. Translation gives CASSLVPNYGYTF. The V call is TRBV7-2, the J call TRBJ1-2; D uncertain. Looked up from germline, CDR1 is SGHTA and CDR2 is FQGNSA. V shed 1 base and J shed 0 bases, with 3 bases lying between them. The CDR3 is made up of 13 amino acids.

This clone was recorded a few times. This chain joins TRBV4-1 and TRBJ2-7; D possibly corresponds to TRBD2 (6 bases). Germline V gene data show CDR1 as MGHRA and CDR2 as YSYEKL. The V end lost 0 bases, the J end lost 6 bases, and 12 bases lay between the germline ends. This CDR3 spans 14 amino acids. The CDR3 sequence is CASSQETRGGEQYF. The DNA of the CDR3 is TGCGCCAGCAGCCAAGAAACGCGGGGAGGCGAGCAGTACTTC.

The chain combines TRBV7-3 with TRBJ2-3; TRBD2 matches at 15 bases. CDR3 length: 16 amino acids. J gave up 6 bases and V 3 bases, and 4 bases lay outside the gene matches. Germline V CDR1 and CDR2: SGHTA, FQGTGA. CDR3 DNA: TGTGCCAGCAGCTTTGGACTAGCGGGAGGGTGGGATACGCAGTATTTT. This sequence encodes CASSFGLAGGWDTQYF.

The genes are TRBV11-2 and TRBJ1-4; TRBD1 might be the D (6 bases). Germline V gene lookup returns CDR1 SGHAT and CDR2 FQNNGV. This CDR3 region has 16 residues. V was pared by 4 bases and J by 1 base, with 13 bases between. The CDR3 spells CASSSGEGVTNEKLFF. The CDR3 region has the DNA TGTGCCAGCAGCTCCGGGGAGGGGGTAACTAATGAAAAACTGTTTTTT.

The table lists this clone with a count of one. This chain connects TRBV6-5 to TRBJ1-2; the D is unclear. The length of the CDR3 is 12 residues. In germline, CDR1 is MNHEY, CDR2 SVGAGI. Trimming took off 5 bases at V and 2 bases at J, with 6 bases between the two ends. CDR3 DNA sequence: TGTGCCAGCAGTGGAGACAACTATGGCTACACCTTC. Its protein product is CASSGDNYGYTF.

There are a few counts of this clone. Written as DNA, the CDR3 is TGTGCCAGCAGTTTTGGAGGGGGAGACTATGGCTACACCTTC. It translates to CASSFGGGDYGYTF. This rearrangement joins TRBV27 to TRBJ1-2; TRBD1 is a possible D gene (6 bases). Germline V gene lookup returns CDR1 MNHEY and CDR2 SMNVEV (reference sequence). The CDR3 is 14 residues long. The germline V and J ends were trimmed by 3 bases and 3 bases, with 11 bases remaining between them.

The V and J genes are TRBV4-2 and TRBJ2-6; 13 bases line up with TRBD2. The V gene end was trimmed by 3 bases and the J gene end by 0 bases; junction bases not matched to a gene: 5. The CDR3 runs 19 residues. Per germline, CDR1 LGHNA and CDR2 YNFKEQ. CDR3 residues: CASSQGLAGIGSGANVLTF. CDR3 DNA sequence: TGTGCCAGCAGCCAGGGACTAGCGGGAATCGGCTCTGGGGCCAACGTCCTGACTTTC.